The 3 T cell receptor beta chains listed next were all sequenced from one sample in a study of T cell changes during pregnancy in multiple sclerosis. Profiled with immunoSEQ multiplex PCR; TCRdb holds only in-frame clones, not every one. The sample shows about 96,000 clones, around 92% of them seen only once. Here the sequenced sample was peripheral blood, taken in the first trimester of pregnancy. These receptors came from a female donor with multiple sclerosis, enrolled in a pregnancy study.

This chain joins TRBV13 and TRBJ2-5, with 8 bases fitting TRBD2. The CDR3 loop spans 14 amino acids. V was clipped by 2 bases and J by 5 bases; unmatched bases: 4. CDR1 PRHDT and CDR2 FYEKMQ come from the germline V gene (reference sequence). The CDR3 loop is CASSLSGSGETQYF. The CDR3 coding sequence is TGTGCCAGCAGCTTAAGCGGGAGTGGGGAGACCCAGTACTTC.

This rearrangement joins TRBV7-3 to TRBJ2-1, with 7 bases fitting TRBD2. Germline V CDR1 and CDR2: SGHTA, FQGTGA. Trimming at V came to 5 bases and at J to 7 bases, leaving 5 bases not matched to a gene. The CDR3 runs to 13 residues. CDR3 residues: CASSPRGNNEQFF. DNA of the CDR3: TGTGCCAGCAGCCCGCGGGGGAATAATGAGCAGTTCTTC.

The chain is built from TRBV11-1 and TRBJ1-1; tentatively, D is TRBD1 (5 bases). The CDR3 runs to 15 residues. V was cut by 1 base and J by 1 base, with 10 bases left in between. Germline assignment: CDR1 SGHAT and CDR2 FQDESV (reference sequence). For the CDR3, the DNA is TGTGCCAGCAGCTTAGGCGACAGCGCGAACACTGAAGCTTTCTTT. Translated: CASSLGDSANTEAFF.